These T cell receptor beta chains were read from a single sample in a study of T-cell memory formation after mild COVID-19. TCRdb re-derived calls from the 5' RACE reads in MiXCR, one entry per CDR3 protein. The sample comprises about 200,000 distinct CDR3 sequences, more than 15% of which are singletons, and approximately 2.1% rests with the top ten. Input material: PBMCs or a T cell subset sorted from them (not recorded which). The receptors derive from an adult woman who had mild COVID-19 (a few samples of this study predate the infection). Cell type and time point are not known. CDR3s include the opening cysteine and the closing phenylalanine or tryptophan. D genes are given only for firm matches. The listing skips clone size in some rows; elsewhere it reads once, few, many or a size class.

j_call | d_call | v_call | clone_size | cdr3_nt | cdr3_aa
TRBJ2-5 | NA | TRBV12-3/TRBV12-4 | NA | TGTGCCAGCAGTCCCTTATCAGGAGAGACCCAGTACTTC | CASSPLSGETQYF
TRBJ2-7 | TRBD1 | TRBV5-1 | once | TGCGCCAGCAGCTCGACAGGGTTCCACGAGCAGTACTTC | CASSSTGFHEQYF
TRBJ2-3 | TRBD2 | TRBV12-3/TRBV12-4 | few | TGTGCCAGCAGGTGGGCTAGCGGGGGGCACCCAGCAGATACGCAGTATTTT | CASRWASGGHPADTQYF
TRBJ2-3 | NA | TRBV7-3 | few | TGTGCCAGCAGCTTAAGGGGGACCCGCACAGATACGCAGTATTTT | CASSLRGTRTDTQYF
TRBJ2-5 | NA | TRBV18 | many | TGTGCCAGCTCACCACTCGGGGGAGCGGAGACCCAGTACTTC | CASSPLGGAETQYF
TRBJ1-2 | NA | TRBV7-9 | NA | TGTGCCAGCAGCCCGAGGGGCGGTGATGGCTACACCTTC | CASSPRGGDGYTF
TRBJ2-3 | NA | TRBV7-2 | few | TGTGCCAGCAGCCCTTGGCGGCAGGAAGATACGCAGTATTTT | CASSPWRQEDTQYF
TRBJ2-5 | NA | TRBV5-1 | many | TGCGCCAGCAGCTTGTCGTTGCAAGAGACCCAGTACTTC | CASSLSLQETQYF
TRBJ1-2 | TRBD1 | TRBV30 | NA | TGTGCCTGGGGATCCCCGGGACAGGCAAACTATGGCTACACCTTC | CAWGSPGQANYGYTF
TRBJ2-5 | NA | TRBV5-1 | NA | TGCGCCAGCAGGGTCTTAGCGGCCGTTAAAGAGACCCAGTACTTC | CASRVLAAVKETQYF
TRBJ2-3 | TRBD2 | TRBV20-1 | few | TGCAGTGCTATTTGGACTAGCGGGACCTTATACACAGATACGCAGTATTTT | CSAIWTSGTLYTDTQYF
TRBJ2-1 | NA | TRBV5-1 | few | TGCGCCAGCAGCTTAATTGTCAGTAAATACTACAATGAGCAGTTCTTC | CASSLIVSKYYNEQFF
TRBJ2-1 | TRBD2 | TRBV9 | few | TGTGCCAGCAGCGCCCGGACTAGCGGGGGGGCCACCTACAATGAGCAGTTCTTC | CASSARTSGGATYNEQFF
TRBJ2-7 | NA | TRBV12-3/TRBV12-4 | few | TGTGCCAGCAGTTTGTGGCAGGGGACCTCCTACGAGCAGTACTTC | CASSLWQGTSYEQYF
TRBJ2-2 | NA | TRBV5-1 | NA | TGCGCCAGCAGCGGGTGGTCGCCCACCGGGGAGCTGTTTTTT | CASSGWSPTGELFF
TRBJ2-1 | NA | TRBV24-1 | few | TGTGCCACCAGTGATGTGGGCCTAGGGGGGGTTGTGCAGTTCTTC | CATSDVGLGGVVQFF
TRBJ2-3 | NA | TRBV7-9 | many | TGTGCCAGCAGCGGACAGTCTTACACAGATACGCAGTATTTT | CASSGQSYTDTQYF
TRBJ1-6 | TRBD1 | TRBV7-2 | few | TGTGCCAGCAGCTTAGGGACAGGGAATTCCTATAATTCACCCCTCCACTTT | CASSLGTGNSYNSPLHF
TRBJ2-1 | TRBD2 | TRBV5-4 | NA | TGTGCCAGCAGCCATAGCGGGGGGGCACCCTACAATGAGCAGTTCTTC | CASSHSGGAPYNEQFF
TRBJ2-6 | NA | TRBV7-9 | NA | TGTGCCAGCAGCTCCCCAAAAAACTTAAGCTCTGGGGCCAACGTCCTGACTTTC | CASSSPKNLSSGANVLTF
TRBJ2-3 | NA | TRBV12-3/TRBV12-4 | NA | TGTGCCAGCAGTTTCGTTAGCAGAAAGAACACAGATACGCAGTATTTT | CASSFVSRKNTDTQYF
TRBJ2-5 | NA | TRBV4-3 | NA | TGCGCCAGCAGCCAAGATGCTCCAGTCGACAGGCCCCTCGGGAGGACCCAGTACTTC | CASSQDAPVDRPLGRTQYF
TRBJ2-1 | TRBD2 | TRBV20-1 | NA | TGCAGTGCTAGAGACCCGGGACTAGCCGGTGAGCAGTTCTTC | CSARDPGLAGEQFF
TRBJ1-2 | NA | TRBV6-4 | few | TGTGCCAGCAGTGAAGGGCCACGCTATGGCTACACCTTC | CASSEGPRYGYTF
TRBJ2-5 | NA | TRBV11-2 | many | TGTGCCAGCAGCTTAGGTGGTTTGGAGACCCAGTACTTC | CASSLGGLETQYF
TRBJ2-1 | TRBD1 | TRBV5-5 | NA | TGTGCCAGCAGCCCAGGGGGTAGCGCTAGTGAGCAGTTCTTC | CASSPGGSASEQFF
TRBJ2-3 | NA | TRBV27 | NA | TGTGCCAGCAGTTTATTGGCTCGTTTCACAGATACGCAGTATTTT | CASSLLARFTDTQYF
TRBJ2-7 | NA | TRBV6-1 | few | TGTGCCAGCAGGGGCTCCGCAAAGCAGGGCCACGAGCAGTACTTC | CASRGSAKQGHEQYF
TRBJ2-1 | NA | TRBV18 | NA | TGTGCCAGCTCACCGACACGTAGCTCCTACAATGAGCAGTTCTTC | CASSPTRSSYNEQFF
TRBJ1-3 | NA | TRBV2 | few | TGTGCCAGCAGTGAATGGGACGGTGGAAACACCATATATTTT | CASSEWDGGNTIYF
TRBJ2-1 | NA | TRBV5-1 | NA | TGCGCCAGCAGCTTAGACCCAAGGGCGGATGAGCAGTTCTTC | CASSLDPRADEQFF
TRBJ2-5 | NA | TRBV11-2 | few | TGTGCCAGCAGCCCACATTTTCAAGAGACCCAGTACTTC | CASSPHFQETQYF
TRBJ1-1 | TRBD1 | TRBV7-9 | many | TGTGCCAGCAAGGGACAGGGATTGAACACTGAAGCTTTCTTT | CASKGQGLNTEAFF
TRBJ1-5 | NA | TRBV20-1 | NA | TGCAGTGCTAGCAGCCGGAGCGCGGGCAATCAGCCCCAGCATTTT | CSASSRSAGNQPQHF
TRBJ1-1 | NA | TRBV7-7 | NA | TGTGCTAGCAGCCTAAGGGTGAGAGACACTGAAGCTTTCTTT | CASSLRVRDTEAFF
TRBJ2-2 | NA | TRBV30 | NA | TGTGCCTGGAGTGTACTTGCATCCGGGGAGCTGTTTTTT | CAWSVLASGELFF
TRBJ2-2 | NA | TRBV24-1 | NA | TGTGCCACCAGTGCCCCTCCCGGGACGGACGCGAACACCGGGGAGCTGTTTTTT | CATSAPPGTDANTGELFF
TRBJ2-7 | NA | TRBV29-1 | many | TGCAGCGTTAGAAGAGGCTCCTACGAGCAGTACTTC | CSVRRGSYEQYF
TRBJ1-5 | TRBD1 | TRBV24-1 | NA | TGTGCCACCAGTGAGGCCGGGACAGGGGTTCAGCCCCAGCATTTT | CATSEAGTGVQPQHF
TRBJ2-3 | NA | TRBV21-1 | NA | TGTGCCAGCAGGACGAGGGTGATCAGCACAGATACGCAGTATTTT | CASRTRVISTDTQYF
TRBJ1-5 | NA | TRBV5-1 | NA | TGCGCCAGCAGCTTCAGGCCGGGAGTGGGTGAGCCCCAGCATTTT | CASSFRPGVGEPQHF
TRBJ1-6 | TRBD1 | TRBV2 | NA | TGTGCCAGCAGGCTCCCGGGACAGGGAATTTCACCCCTCCACTTT | CASRLPGQGISPLHF
TRBJ2-7 | NA | TRBV6-1 | NA | TGTGCCAGCAGTGAACAGGGACCGCTCTACGAGCAGTACTTC | CASSEQGPLYEQYF
TRBJ1-5 | NA | TRBV20-1 | NA | TGCAGTGCTAGCCAGAATACCGATCAGCCCCAGCATTTT | CSASQNTDQPQHF
TRBJ2-3 | TRBD2 | TRBV19 | NA | TGTGCCAGTCGAGGGCCTAGCGGGAGCTGGGCAGATACGCAGTATTTT | CASRGPSGSWADTQYF
TRBJ2-5 | NA | TRBV18 | NA | TGTGCCAGCTCACCACCGCACAGGACCCAAGAGACCCAGTACTTC | CASSPPHRTQETQYF
TRBJ2-5 | TRBD2 | TRBV20-1 | NA | TGCAGTGCTAGAGAGCGGGAGGGAATAGAGACCCAGTACTTC | CSAREREGIETQYF